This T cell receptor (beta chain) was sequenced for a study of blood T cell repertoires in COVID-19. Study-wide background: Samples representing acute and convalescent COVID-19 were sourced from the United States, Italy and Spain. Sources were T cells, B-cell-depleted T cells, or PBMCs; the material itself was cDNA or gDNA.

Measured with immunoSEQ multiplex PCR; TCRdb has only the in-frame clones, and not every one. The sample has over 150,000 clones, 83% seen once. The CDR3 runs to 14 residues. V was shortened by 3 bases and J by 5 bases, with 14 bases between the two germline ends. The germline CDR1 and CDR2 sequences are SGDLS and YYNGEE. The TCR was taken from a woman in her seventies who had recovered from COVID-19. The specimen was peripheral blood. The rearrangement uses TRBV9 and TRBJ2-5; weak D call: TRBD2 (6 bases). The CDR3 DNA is TGTGCCAGCAGCGCTTCTAGCCGGGGGGAGACCCAGTACTTC. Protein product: CASSASSRGETQYF.